Below, 14 T cell receptor beta chains from the same sample are listed, as sequenced in a study of identical twins. From the 5' RACE reads, TCRdb called clonotypes with MiXCR, one entry per CDR3 protein. Counted here are about 480,000 distinct CDR3 sequences, around 14% occurring once; the ten biggest clones make up about 0.52%. This same sample was also taken into another study, of yellow fever vaccine responses in identical twins.

The material sequenced was CD4+ T cells sorted from blood. Every receptor here comes from a young woman in good health.

This sequence joins TRBV19 and TRBJ1-5; TRBD1 matches at 10 bases. The CDR3 is 16 residues long. From germline, CDR1 is LNHDA and CDR2 SQIVND (reference sequence). The ends lost 4 bases at V and 4 bases at J; junction bases unmatched: 7. The CDR3 sequence is CASSTYRDRGNQPQHF. The CDR3 region has the DNA TGTGCCAGTAGTACGTACCGGGACAGGGGTAATCAGCCCCAGCATTTT.

The sample holds a few counts of this clonotype. This chain joins TRBV7-9 and TRBJ2-5; 7 bases fit TRBD2. There are 15 residues in the CDR3. V shed 3 bases, J shed 1 base, and the junction held 5 bases outside the gene matches. Germline CDR1 and CDR2: SEHNR and FQNEAQ (reference sequence). CDR3 in DNA: TGTGCCAGCAGCTTCCAACTAGCGATCCAAGAGACCCAGTACTTC. Its translation is CASSFQLAIQETQYF. The whole variable domain, remainder taken from reference TRBV7-9 and TRBJ2-5, is DTGVSQNPRHKITKRGQNVTFRCDPISEHNRLYWYRQTLGQGPEFLTYFQNEAQLEKSRLLSDRFSAERPKGSFSTLEIQRTEQGDSAMYLCASSFQLAIQETQYFGPGTRLLVL.

This clonotype was found a few times. This sequence joins TRBV7-2 and TRBJ2-2; 14 bases are shared with TRBD2. The CDR3 loop spans 15 amino acids. V lost 5 bases to trimming and J lost 6 bases; unmatched junction nucleotides: 2. Germline V gene lookup returns CDR1 SGHTA and CDR2 FQGNSA. CDR3 in DNA: TGTGCCAGCAGCACGACTAGCGGGAGGGCCGGGGAGCTGTTTTTT. As protein: CASSTTSGRAGELFF.

This clonotype was observed a handful of times. V is TRBV6-1 and J is TRBJ2-3, with a possible D match to TRBD2 (5 bases). This CDR3 has 14 amino acids. Germline V gene lookup returns CDR1 MNHNS and CDR2 SASEGT. Trimming shortened V by 7 bases and J by 0 bases, and 11 bases separated the two germline ends. CDR3 residues: CASTGISSTDTQYF. DNA for the CDR3: TGTGCCAGCACGGGGATCTCTAGCACAGATACGCAGTATTTT.

There are a few counts of this clonotype. This chain connects TRBV6-4 to TRBJ2-1; 10 nucleotides line up with TRBD2. This CDR3 region has 14 residues. V lost 7 bases, J lost 9 bases, and 9 bases stayed unmatched. In germline, CDR1 is MRHNA, CDR2 SNTAGT. CDR3 in amino acids: CASTSASGSSEQFF. The CDR3, as DNA: TGTGCCAGCACCTCGGCTAGCGGGAGTTCTGAGCAGTTCTTC.

The rearrangement links TRBV2 to TRBJ1-2; D not certain. Germline CDR1 and CDR2: SNHLY and FYNNEI. Trimming left V 8 bases short and J 2 bases short, with 12 bases between. The CDR3 sequence is 13 residues long. The CDR3 is CASGLEANYGYTF. CDR3 sequence (DNA): TGTGCCAGCGGGTTGGAGGCCAACTATGGCTACACCTTC.

In DNA, the CDR3 is TGTGCCAGCAGCTTAGTTCAGGGCAATGAGCAGTTCTTC. Encoded protein: CASSLVQGNEQFF. The chain uses TRBV11-2 and TRBJ2-1; tentative D call: TRBD1 (5 bases). The V gene's germline CDR1 is SGHAT and CDR2 FQNNGV. The V gene lost 1 base and the J gene lost 6 bases, with 7 bases spanning the gap. The CDR3 extends over 13 amino acids.

On this clonotype: One end of the junction varies from germline; a read error may be responsible. This chain uses TRBV28 with TRBJ2-7; 9 positions agree with TRBD2. The CDR3 has 15 residues. CDR1 and CDR2 (germline): MDHEN, SYDVKM. Here the CDR3 reads CASSFSGGRGYEQYF. The DNA for the CDR3 is TGTGCCAGTAGTTTCTCGGGCGGGAGGGGCTACGAGCAGTACTTC.

The rearrangement uses TRBV10-3 and TRBJ2-5, with 7 bases aligning to TRBD2. The CDR3 contains 13 residues. The J segment lost 3 bases and the V segment lost 2 bases, leaving 0 bases of the junction unmatched. CDR1 ENHRY and CDR2 SYGVKD come from the germline V gene. In DNA, the CDR3 is TGTGCCATCAGTGAGGCGGGGGAAGAGACCCAGTACTTC. It codes for CAISEAGEETQYF.

Written as DNA, the CDR3 is TGTGCCAGCAGTCGCGACCAACCTCCCTCCAATGAGCAGTTCTTC. It yields the protein CASSRDQPPSNEQFF. This sequence joins TRBV6-1 and TRBJ2-1; D is unclear. The CDR3 contains 15 residues. Trimming removed 5 bases at V and 6 bases at J, with 17 bases between. CDR1 is MNHNS and CDR2 is SASEGT in the germline V gene.

This clonotype was picked up a small number of times. The chain links TRBV2 to TRBJ2-2; D is ambiguous. This CDR3 region has 17 residues. CDR1 and CDR2 (germline): SNHLY, FYNNEI. Deletions cut 5 bases from V and 6 bases from J, with 22 bases between. The CDR3 sequence: CASSSQSIGRQAGELFF. Written as DNA, the CDR3 is TGTGCCAGCAGTAGTCAAAGCATCGGTCGCCAAGCCGGGGAGCTGTTTTTT.

In nucleotides, the CDR3 is TGTGCCAGCACCCCTATTACGGGGGGGCTCGAGCAGTACTTC. It specifies CASTPITGGLEQYF. J is TRBJ2-7 and V is TRBV7-8, with 8 bases that match TRBD2. Germline trimming cut 7 bases from V and 6 bases from J; bases unmatched to any gene: 11. In germline, CDR1 is SGHVS, CDR2 FQNEAQ. The length of the CDR3 is 14 residues.

The chain is built from TRBV2 and TRBJ2-5; maybe TRBD2 (5 bases). V was shortened by 6 bases and J by 5 bases, with 16 bases between the two germline ends. This CDR3 has 14 amino acids. The germline V gene has CDR1 SNHLY and CDR2 FYNNEI. The CDR3 coding sequence is TGTGCCAGCAGCCAAGAGGGCCGCGTCGAGACCCAGTACTTC. This codes for CASSQEGRVETQYF. The full variable domain, with the rest looked up from reference TRBV2 and TRBJ2-5, is EPEVTQTPSHQVTQMGQEVILRCVPISNHLYFYWYRQILGQKVEFLVSFYNNEISEKSEIFDDQFSVERPDGSNFTLKIRSTKLEDSAMYFCASSQEGRVETQYFGPGTRLLVL.

This chain joins TRBV24-1 and TRBJ2-1, with 8 bases identical to TRBD1. The CDR3 totals 15 residues. The germline CDR1 and CDR2 sequences are KGHDR and SFDVKD. J lost 3 bases, V lost 4 bases, and 4 bases had no gene match. CDR3 nucleotides: TGTGCCACCAGTGACCCGGGACAGGACTACAATGAGCAGTTCTTC. Its protein product is CATSDPGQDYNEQFF.